The clone carrying this T cell receptor (beta chain) was seen a few times. This entry is derived from a study of immune characterization of retroperitoneal liposarcoma. Trimming took 6 bases from V and 7 from J, leaving 24 bases between them. The CDR3 loop spans 16 amino acids. Germline values: CDR1 MNHEY, CDR2 SMNVEV (reference sequence). Each CDR3 protein is one row after TCRdb ran MiXCR on the PCR reads. Of about 6,600 distinct CDR3 sequences listed, around 30% were seen once; the top ten hold 28%. Sequencing was carried out using tumor tissue. The source is a female donor with retroperitoneal liposarcoma. The V gene is TRBV27, the J gene TRBJ2-5; tentatively, D is TRBD1 or TRBD2 (7 bases each). CDR3 sequence reads: CASRTRGGKATGTQYF. CDR3 DNA sequence: TGTGCCAGCAGGACCAGGGGGGGGAAGGCCACAGGGACCCAGTACTTC.